This TCR beta chain was documented in a study of cytomegalovirus exposure and HLA in healthy donors. Study-level findings and limits: A missense DCLRE1C variant was associated with V- and J-gene trimming of TCR beta chains in a later analysis, and an independent cohort replicated the association. More clonal expansion characterized HLA-associated TCR beta chains than equally common others in a later analysis. Most TCR sequences were rare, but some public TCRs occurred in many donors.

Primers for the PCR totalled 60 Vbeta and 13 Jbeta. In the authors' workflow: Some 10 million of the roughly 80 million unique TCR beta chains counted in a later analysis were shared. Method: immunoSEQ multiplex PCR; TCRdb's copy keeps in-frame clones and lacks some. V, J and clone size derive from that table, while D and trimming were established from the DNA sequence. The table shows more than 85,000 clones, with around four fifths occurring only once. Concerning this clone: The antigen is undetermined.

With V trimmed by 4 bases and J by 6 bases, 5 bases remained unmatched. The germline V gene encodes CDR1 LNHDA and CDR2 SQIVND (reference sequence). This CDR3 is 13 amino acids long. The clonotype comes from a man under 40 in good health and CMV-seronegative. The material sequenced was PBMCs. The rearrangement uses TRBV19 and TRBJ2-7; 8 nucleotides line up with TRBD1. As DNA, the CDR3 is TGTGCCAGTAGTAGGACAGGGCTCAGCGAGCAGTACTTC. It codes for CASSRTGLSEQYF.